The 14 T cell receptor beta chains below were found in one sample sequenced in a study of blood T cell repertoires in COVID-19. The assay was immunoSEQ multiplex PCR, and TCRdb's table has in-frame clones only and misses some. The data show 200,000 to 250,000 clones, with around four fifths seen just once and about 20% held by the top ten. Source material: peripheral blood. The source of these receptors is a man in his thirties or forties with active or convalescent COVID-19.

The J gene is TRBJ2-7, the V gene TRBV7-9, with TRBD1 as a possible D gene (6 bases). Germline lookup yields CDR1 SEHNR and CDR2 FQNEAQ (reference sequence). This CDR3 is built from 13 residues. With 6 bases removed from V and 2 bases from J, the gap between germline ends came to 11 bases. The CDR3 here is CASSPTGTYEQYF. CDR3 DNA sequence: TGTGCCAGCAGTCCCACAGGGACCTACGAGCAGTACTTC.

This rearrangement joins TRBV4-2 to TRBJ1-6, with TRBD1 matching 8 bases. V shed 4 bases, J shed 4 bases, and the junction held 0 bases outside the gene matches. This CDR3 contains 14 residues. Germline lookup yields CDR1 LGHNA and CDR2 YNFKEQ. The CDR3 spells CASSRQGYNSPLHF. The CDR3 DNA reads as TGTGCCAGCAGCCGACAGGGGTATAATTCACCCCTCCACTTT.

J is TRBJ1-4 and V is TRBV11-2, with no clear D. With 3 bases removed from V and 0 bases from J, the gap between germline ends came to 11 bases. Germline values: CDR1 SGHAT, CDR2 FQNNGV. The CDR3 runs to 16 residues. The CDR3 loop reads CASSFFGRSTNEKLFF. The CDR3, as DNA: TGTGCCAGCAGCTTCTTCGGTAGATCAACTAATGAAAAACTGTTTTTT.

DNA of the CDR3: TGTGCCAGCAGTGACCCGGCTAGCGGGAACTACGAGCAGTACTTC. It codes for CASSDPASGNYEQYF. V usage is TRBV25-1 and J usage is TRBJ2-7; 9 bases are a match to TRBD2. The germline V gene encodes CDR1 MGHDK and CDR2 SYGVNS. V lost 3 bases, J lost 3 bases, and 6 bases stayed unmatched. The CDR3 length is 15 residues.

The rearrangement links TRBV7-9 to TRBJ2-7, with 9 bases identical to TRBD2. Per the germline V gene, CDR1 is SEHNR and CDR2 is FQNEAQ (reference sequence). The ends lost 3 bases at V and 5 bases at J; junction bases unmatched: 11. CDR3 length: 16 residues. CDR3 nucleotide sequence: TGTGCCAGCAGCTTCTCGACGACTAGCGGAACCCACGAGCAGTACTTC. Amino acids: CASSFSTTSGTHEQYF.

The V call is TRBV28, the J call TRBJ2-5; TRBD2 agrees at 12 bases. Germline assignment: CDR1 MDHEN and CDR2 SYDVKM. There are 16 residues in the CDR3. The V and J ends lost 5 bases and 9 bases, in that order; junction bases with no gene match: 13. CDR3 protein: CASSPPGPSGRASQYF. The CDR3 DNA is TGTGCCAGCAGTCCCCCGGGGCCTAGCGGGAGGGCGTCCCAGTACTTC.

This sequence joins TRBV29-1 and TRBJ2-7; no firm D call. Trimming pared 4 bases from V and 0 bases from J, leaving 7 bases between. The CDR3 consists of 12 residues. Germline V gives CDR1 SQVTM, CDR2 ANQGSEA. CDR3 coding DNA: TGCAGCGTTGTGGGCGACTCCTACGAGCAGTACTTC. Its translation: CSVVGDSYEQYF.

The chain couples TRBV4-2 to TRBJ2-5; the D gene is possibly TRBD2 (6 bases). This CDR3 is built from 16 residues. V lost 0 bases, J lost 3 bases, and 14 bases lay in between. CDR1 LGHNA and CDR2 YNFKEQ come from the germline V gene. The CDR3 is CASSQETGLLKETQYF. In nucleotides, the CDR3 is TGTGCCAGCAGCCAAGAAACAGGACTACTTAAAGAGACCCAGTACTTC.

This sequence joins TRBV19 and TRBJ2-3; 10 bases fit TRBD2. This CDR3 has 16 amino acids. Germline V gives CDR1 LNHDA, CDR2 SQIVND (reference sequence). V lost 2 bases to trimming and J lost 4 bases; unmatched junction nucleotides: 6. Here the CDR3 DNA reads TGTGCCAGTAGTATAAGCGGGGGGGGAGTGGCAGATACGCAGTATTTT. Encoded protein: CASSISGGGVADTQYF.

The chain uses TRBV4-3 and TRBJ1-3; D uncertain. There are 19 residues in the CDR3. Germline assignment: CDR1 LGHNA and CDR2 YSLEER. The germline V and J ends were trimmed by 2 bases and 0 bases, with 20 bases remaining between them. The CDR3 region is CASSQLPDGINYSGNTIYF. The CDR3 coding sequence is TGCGCCAGCAGCCAACTGCCCGACGGGATCAACTACTCTGGAAACACCATATATTTT.

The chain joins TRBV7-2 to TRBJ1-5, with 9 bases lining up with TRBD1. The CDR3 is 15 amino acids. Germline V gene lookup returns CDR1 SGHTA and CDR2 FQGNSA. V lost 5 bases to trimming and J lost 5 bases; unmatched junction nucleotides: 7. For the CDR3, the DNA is TGTGCCAGCAGCCGCGACAGGGGGGGGGATCAGCCCCAGCATTTT. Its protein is CASSRDRGGDQPQHF.

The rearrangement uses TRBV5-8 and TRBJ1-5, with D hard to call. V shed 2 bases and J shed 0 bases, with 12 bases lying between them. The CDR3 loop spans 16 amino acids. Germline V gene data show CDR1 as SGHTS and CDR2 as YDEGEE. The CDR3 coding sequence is TGTGCCAGCAGCTTTCAATTACCTACTAGCAATCAGCCCCAGCATTTT. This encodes CASSFQLPTSNQPQHF.

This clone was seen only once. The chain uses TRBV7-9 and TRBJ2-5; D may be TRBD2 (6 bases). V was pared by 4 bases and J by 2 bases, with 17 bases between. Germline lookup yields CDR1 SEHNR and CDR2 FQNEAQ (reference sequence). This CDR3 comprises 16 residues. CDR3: CASSSRAGQLQETQYF. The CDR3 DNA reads TGTGCCAGCAGCTCTAGGGCGGGGCAACTTCAAGAGACCCAGTACTTC.

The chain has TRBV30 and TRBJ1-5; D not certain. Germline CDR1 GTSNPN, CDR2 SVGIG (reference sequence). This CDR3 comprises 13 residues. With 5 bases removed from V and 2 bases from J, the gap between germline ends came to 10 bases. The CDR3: CAWGPGRNQPQHF. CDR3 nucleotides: TGTGCCTGGGGACCGGGTCGCAATCAGCCCCAGCATTTT.